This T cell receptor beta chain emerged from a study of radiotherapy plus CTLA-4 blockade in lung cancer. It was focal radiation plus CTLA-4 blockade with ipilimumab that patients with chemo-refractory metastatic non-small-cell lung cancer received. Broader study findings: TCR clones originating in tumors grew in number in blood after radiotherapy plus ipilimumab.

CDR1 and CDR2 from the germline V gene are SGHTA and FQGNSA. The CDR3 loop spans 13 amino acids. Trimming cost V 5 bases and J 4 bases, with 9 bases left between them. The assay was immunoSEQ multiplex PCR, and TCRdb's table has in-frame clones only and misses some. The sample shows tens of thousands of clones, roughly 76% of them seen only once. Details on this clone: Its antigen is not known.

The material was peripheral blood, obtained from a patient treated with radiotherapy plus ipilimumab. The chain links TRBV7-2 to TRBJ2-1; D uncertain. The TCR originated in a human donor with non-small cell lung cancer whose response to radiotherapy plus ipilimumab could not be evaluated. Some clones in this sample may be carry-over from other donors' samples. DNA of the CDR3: TGTGCCAGCAGCCCCGGGTTTTACAATGAGCAGTTCTTC. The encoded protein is CASSPGFYNEQFF.